A selection of T cell receptor beta chains follows, all from one sample in a study of T cells after yellow fever vaccination. Each CDR3 protein gets one entry after TCRdb re-called the 5' RACE reads with MiXCR. The table includes over 110,000 distinct CDR3 sequences, around 7.7% detected once. This specimen consisted of CD4+ T cells sorted from PBMCs, obtained 5 days after the yellow fever booster vaccination. The receptors originated from a man aged 30 to 45 who received the YFV17D yellow fever vaccine. Each CDR3 is given without its conserved first and last residue. A D gene is named only where the DNA matches it firmly.

CDR3: SAVPAGRGAYEQY; D: TRBD2; V: TRBV20-1
CDR3: ASSYPHAKNIQY; D: NA; V: TRBV6-5
CDR3: ASSLFRSGTVFPGELF; D: TRBD1; V: TRBV28
CDR3: SAKRQGTEAF; D: TRBD1; V: TRBV20-1
CDR3: ASSYDRVRANIQY; D: TRBD1; V: TRBV6-5
CDR3: SVDRNSNTGELF; D: NA; V: TRBV29-1
CDR3: AWSVLGTKTYEQY; D: NA; V: TRBV30
CDR3: SAPRGLHGYT; D: TRBD1; V: TRBV20-1
CDR3: ASQREAYNEQF; D: TRBD2; V: TRBV19
CDR3: ASSLPWAWLH; D: NA; V: TRBV28
CDR3: TFCLWGRGISGANVLT; D: NA; V: TRBV12-3/TRBV12-4
CDR3: ASSLVAGGGNQPQH; D: TRBD1; V: TRBV7-2
CDR3: ASSSHLLGGTLRGTDTQY; D: NA; V: TRBV7-2
CDR3: ASSWTSGTDQY; D: TRBD2; V: TRBV6-2/TRBV6-3
CDR3: ASSMEQGGFGYT; D: NA; V: TRBV5-1
CDR3: ASSDQMNTEAF; D: NA; V: TRBV2
CDR3: ASSLAGANEQF; D: TRBD2; V: TRBV12-3/TRBV12-4
CDR3: ASSQSGRAENIQY; D: TRBD2; V: TRBV4-2
CDR3: ASRTGERQPQH; D: TRBD1; V: TRBV18
CDR3: ASTWGQSSEKLF; D: TRBD1; V: TRBV6-1
CDR3: ASSPAQGQGSGANVLT; D: NA; V: TRBV11-1
CDR3: ASSSGTGGSEQF; D: TRBD1; V: TRBV5-1
CDR3: ASSRESRELF; D: NA; V: TRBV28
CDR3: AWRATGIGTDTQY; D: NA; V: TRBV30
CDR3: ASSSALGFQY; D: NA; V: TRBV7-2
CDR3: ASSNQGSQETQY; D: NA; V: TRBV9
CDR3: SVLGDSYEQY; D: NA; V: TRBV20-1
CDR3: AIPDSDSEQY; D: NA; V: TRBV12-3/TRBV12-4
CDR3: ASGDRMSSTEAF; D: NA; V: TRBV6-1
CDR3: ASSLARSGTSGSVGEQY; D: TRBD2; V: TRBV7-8
CDR3: ASSSGTSGRSSADTQY; D: TRBD2; V: TRBV11-1
CDR3: ASSFGLEQANTEAF; D: NA; V: TRBV5-1
CDR3: ATSRGWGRFTDTQY; D: NA; V: TRBV15
CDR3: ASSLMEGGANTEAF; D: NA; V: TRBV18
CDR3: ASSEGPHSNQPQH; D: NA; V: TRBV6-1
CDR3: ASSEGGLLADTQY; D: NA; V: TRBV10-2
CDR3: ASSSFQETQY; D: NA; V: TRBV28
CDR3: ASSFTLAVSYEQY; D: TRBD2; V: TRBV5-1
CDR3: ASVLEDRANQPQH; D: TRBD1; V: TRBV5-4
CDR3: AAGGSGNTIY; D: TRBD1; V: TRBV3-1
CDR3: ATSGTKTGFLTSGANVLT; D: TRBD1; V: TRBV15
CDR3: ASSHPGAEQY; D: NA; V: TRBV4-3
CDR3: AISESGRAGGGELF; D: TRBD2; V: TRBV10-3
CDR3: ASSPTRVAYEQY; D: NA; V: TRBV3-1
CDR3: SAITPRQFTDTQY; D: NA; V: TRBV20-1
CDR3: ASSPGRGQPSGYT; D: NA; V: TRBV14
CDR3: ATSDFGSGSQETQY; D: TRBD2; V: TRBV24-1
CDR3: ASSLGLASNEQF; D: TRBD2; V: TRBV5-1
CDR3: ASSFTPLPGSYNEQF; D: NA; V: TRBV27
CDR3: ASSTPAYSAEAF; D: NA; V: TRBV19
CDR3: ASSFGTSGTEQF; D: TRBD2; V: TRBV12-3/TRBV12-4
CDR3: ASSQLAEYNEQF; D: NA; V: TRBV14
CDR3: SARDGLGEQY; D: NA; V: TRBV20-1
CDR3: ASSRRWGLAVLANEQF; D: TRBD2; V: TRBV14
CDR3: SAISPSSYEQY; D: NA; V: TRBV20-1
CDR3: SATKAGEETQY; D: TRBD2; V: TRBV20-1
CDR3: ATSHPLAGVDNEQF; D: TRBD2; V: TRBV15